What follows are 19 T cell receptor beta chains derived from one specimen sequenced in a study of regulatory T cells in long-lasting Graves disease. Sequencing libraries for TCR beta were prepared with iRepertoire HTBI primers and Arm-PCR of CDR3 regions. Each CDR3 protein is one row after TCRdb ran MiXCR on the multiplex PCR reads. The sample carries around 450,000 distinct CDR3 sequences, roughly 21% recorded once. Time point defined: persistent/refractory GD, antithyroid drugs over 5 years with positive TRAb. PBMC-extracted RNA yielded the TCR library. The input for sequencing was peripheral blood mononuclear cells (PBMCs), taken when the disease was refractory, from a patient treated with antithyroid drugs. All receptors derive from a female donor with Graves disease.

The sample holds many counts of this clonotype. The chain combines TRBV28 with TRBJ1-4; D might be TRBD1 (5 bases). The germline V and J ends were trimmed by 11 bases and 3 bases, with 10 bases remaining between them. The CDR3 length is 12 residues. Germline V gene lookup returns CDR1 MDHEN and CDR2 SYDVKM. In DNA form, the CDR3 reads TGTGCCGCGGGGACGGCTAATGAAAAACTGTTTTTT. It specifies CAAGTANEKLFF.

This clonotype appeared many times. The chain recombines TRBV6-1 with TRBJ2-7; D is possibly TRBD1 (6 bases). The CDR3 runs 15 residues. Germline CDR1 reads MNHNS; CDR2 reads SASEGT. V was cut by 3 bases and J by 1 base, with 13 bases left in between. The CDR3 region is CASSEWRTESYEQYF. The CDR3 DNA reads TGTGCCAGCAGTGAGTGGAGGACAGAGTCCTACGAGCAGTACTTC.

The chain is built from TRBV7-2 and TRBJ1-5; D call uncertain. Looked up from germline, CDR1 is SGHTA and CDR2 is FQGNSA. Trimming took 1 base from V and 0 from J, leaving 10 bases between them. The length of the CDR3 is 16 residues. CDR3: CASSLDSGYSNQPQHF. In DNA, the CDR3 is TGTGCCAGCAGCTTAGATTCGGGGTATAGCAATCAGCCCCAGCATTTT. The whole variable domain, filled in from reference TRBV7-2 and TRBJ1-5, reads GAGVSQSPSNKVTEKGKDVELRCDPISGHTALYWYRQSLGQGLEFLIYFQGNSAPDKSGLPSDRFSAERTGGSVSTLTIQRTQQEDSAVYLCASSLDSGYSNQPQHFGDGTRLSIL.

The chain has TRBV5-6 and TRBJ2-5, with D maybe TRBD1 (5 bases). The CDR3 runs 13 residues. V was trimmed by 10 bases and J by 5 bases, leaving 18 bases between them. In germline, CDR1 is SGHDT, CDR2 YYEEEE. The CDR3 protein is CAAGPGMGETQYF. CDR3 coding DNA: TGTGCCGCTGGGCCAGGGATGGGGGAGACCCAGTACTTC.

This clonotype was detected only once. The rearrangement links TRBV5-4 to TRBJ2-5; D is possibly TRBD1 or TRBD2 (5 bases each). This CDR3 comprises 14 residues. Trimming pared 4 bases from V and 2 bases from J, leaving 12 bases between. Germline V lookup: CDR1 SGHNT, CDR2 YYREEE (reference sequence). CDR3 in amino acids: CASSRQGRQETQYF. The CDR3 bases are TGTGCCAGCAGCCGCCAGGGACGGCAAGAGACCCAGTACTTC.

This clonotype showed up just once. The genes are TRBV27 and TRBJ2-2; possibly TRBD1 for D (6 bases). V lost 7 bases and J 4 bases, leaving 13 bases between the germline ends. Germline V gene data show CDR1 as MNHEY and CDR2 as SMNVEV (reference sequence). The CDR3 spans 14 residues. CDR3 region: CASTQGKFTGELFF. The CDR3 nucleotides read TGTGCCAGCACTCAGGGGAAGTTCACCGGGGAGCTGTTTTTT.

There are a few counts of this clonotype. The DNA for the CDR3 is TGTGCCACCGCACTCCGCCATGAGCAGTTCTTC. It specifies CATALRHEQFF. The V call is TRBV6-1, the J call TRBJ2-1; D uncertain. V shed 10 bases and J shed 8 bases, with 12 bases lying between them. The CDR3 runs to 11 residues. CDR1 is MNHNS, CDR2 SASEGT, per germline.

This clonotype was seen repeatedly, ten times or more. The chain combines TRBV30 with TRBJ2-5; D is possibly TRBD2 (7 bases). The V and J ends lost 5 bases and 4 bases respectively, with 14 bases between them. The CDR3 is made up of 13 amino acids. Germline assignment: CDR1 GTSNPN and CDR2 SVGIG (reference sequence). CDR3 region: CAWSRGGRETQYF. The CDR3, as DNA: TGTGCCTGGTCAAGGGGGGGTAGAGAGACCCAGTACTTC. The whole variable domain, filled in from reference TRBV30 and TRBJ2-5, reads SQTIHQWPATLVQPVGSPLSLECTVEGTSNPNLYWYRQAAGRGLQLLFYSVGIGQISSEVPQNLSASRPQDRQFILSSKKLLLSDSGFYLCAWSRGGRETQYFGPGTRLLVL.

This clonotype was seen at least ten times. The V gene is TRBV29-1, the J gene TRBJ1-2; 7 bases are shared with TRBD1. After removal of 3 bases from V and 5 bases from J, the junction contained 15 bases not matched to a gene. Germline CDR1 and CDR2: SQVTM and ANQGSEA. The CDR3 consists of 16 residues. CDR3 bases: TGCAGCGTTGAGGGACAGACGGGCAATCACGGTTATGGCTACACCTTC. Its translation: CSVEGQTGNHGYGYTF.

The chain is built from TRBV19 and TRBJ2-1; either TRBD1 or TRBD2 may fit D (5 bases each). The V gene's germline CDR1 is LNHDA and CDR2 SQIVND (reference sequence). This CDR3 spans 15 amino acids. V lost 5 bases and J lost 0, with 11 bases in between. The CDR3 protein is CASSLGPSSYNEQFF. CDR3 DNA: TGTGCCAGTAGTTTGGGACCGAGCTCCTACAATGAGCAGTTCTTC.

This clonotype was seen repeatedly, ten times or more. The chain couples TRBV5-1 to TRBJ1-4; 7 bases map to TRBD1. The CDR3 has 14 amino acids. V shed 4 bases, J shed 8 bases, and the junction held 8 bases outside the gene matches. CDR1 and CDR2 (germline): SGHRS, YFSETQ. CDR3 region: CASSPGQIGEKLFF. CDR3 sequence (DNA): TGCGCCAGCAGCCCGGGACAGATAGGGGAAAAACTGTTTTTT. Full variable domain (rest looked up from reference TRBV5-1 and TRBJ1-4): KAGVTQTPRYLIKTRGQQVTLSCSPISGHRSVSWYQQTPGQGLQFLFEYFSETQRNKGNFPGRFSGRQFSNSRSEMNVSTLELGDSALYLCASSPGQIGEKLFFGSGTQLSVL.

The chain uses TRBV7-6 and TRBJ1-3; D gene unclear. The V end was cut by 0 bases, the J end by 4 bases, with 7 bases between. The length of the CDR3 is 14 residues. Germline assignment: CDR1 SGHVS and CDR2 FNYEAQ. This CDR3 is CASSLAPGGNTIYF. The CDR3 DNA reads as TGTGCCAGCAGCTTAGCGCCCGGGGGAAACACCATATATTTT. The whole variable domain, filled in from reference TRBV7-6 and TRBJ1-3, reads GAGVSQSPRYKVTKRGQDVALRCDPISGHVSLYWYRQALGQGPEFLTYFNYEAQQDKSGLPNDRFSAERPEGSISTLTIQRTEQRDSAMYRCASSLAPGGNTIYFGEGSWLTVV.

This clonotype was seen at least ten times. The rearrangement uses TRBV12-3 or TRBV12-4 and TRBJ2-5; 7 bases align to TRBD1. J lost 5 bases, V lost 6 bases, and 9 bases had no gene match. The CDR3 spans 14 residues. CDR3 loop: CASRDHRGVETQYF. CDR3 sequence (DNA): TGTGCCAGCAGGGATCACAGGGGAGTGGAGACCCAGTACTTC.

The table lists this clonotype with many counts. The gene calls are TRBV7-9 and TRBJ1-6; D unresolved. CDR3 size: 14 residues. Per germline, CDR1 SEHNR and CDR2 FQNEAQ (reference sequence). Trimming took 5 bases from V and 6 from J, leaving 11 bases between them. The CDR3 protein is CASSQTWGNSPLHF. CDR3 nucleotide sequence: TGTGCCAGCAGCCAAACGTGGGGTAATTCACCCCTCCACTTT.

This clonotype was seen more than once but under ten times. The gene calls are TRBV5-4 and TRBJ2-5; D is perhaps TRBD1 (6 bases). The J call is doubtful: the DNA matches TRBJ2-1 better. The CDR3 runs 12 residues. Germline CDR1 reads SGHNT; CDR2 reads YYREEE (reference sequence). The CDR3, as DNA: TGTGCCAGCAGCTTGGAGGGGGACGAGCAGTTCTTC. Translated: CASSLEGDEQFF.

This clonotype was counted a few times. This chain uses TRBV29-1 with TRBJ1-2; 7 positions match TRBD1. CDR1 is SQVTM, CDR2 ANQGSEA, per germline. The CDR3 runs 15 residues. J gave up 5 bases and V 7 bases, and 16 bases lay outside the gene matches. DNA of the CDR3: TGCAGCGCTCTTACATGGGACAGCGCGGCGTATGGCTACACCTTC. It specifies CSALTWDSAAYGYTF.

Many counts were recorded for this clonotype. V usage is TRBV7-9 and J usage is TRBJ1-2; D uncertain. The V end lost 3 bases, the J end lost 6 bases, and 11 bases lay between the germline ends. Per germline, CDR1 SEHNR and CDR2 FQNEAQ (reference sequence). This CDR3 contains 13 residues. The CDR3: CASSFIEDDGYTF. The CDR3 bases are TGTGCCAGCAGCTTTATAGAGGACGATGGCTACACCTTC.

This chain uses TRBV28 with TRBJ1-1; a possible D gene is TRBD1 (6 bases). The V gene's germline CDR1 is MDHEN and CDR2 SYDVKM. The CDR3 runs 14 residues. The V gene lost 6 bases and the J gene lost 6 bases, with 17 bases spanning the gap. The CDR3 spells CASRGGGATAEAFF. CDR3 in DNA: TGTGCCAGCAGGGGGGGGGGGGCGACGGCTGAAGCTTTCTTT.

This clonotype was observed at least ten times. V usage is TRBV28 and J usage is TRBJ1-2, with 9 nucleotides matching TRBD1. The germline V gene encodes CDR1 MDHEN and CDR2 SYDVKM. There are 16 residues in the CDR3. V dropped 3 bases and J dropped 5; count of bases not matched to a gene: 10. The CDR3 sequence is CASSFSGQGASYGYTF. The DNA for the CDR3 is TGTGCCAGCAGTTTCTCGGGACAGGGCGCGAGTTATGGCTACACCTTC.